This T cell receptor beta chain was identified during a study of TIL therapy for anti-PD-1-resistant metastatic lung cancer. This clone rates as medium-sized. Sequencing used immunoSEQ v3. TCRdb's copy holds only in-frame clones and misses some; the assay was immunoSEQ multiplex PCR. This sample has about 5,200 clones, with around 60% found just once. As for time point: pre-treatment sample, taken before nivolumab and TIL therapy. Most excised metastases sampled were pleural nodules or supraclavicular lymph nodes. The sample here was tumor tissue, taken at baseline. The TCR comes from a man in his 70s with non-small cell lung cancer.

The CDR3 reads CASCLGRDTEAFF. For the CDR3, the DNA is TGTGCCAGCTGCTTAGGGAGGGACACTGAAGCTTTCTTT. V usage is TRBV2 and J usage is TRBJ1-1; no clear D gene. V gave up 8 bases and J gave up 3 bases, with 13 bases separating them. The CDR3 is made up of 13 amino acids. Germline V gene sequence: CDR1 SNHLY, CDR2 FYNNEI.